This TCR beta chain was sequenced during a study of Graves' ophthalmopathy and Graves' hyperthyroidism. At least ten counts were recorded for this clonotype. Germline CDR1 is SGHTA and CDR2 is FQGNSA. Trimming took 1 base from V and 7 from J, leaving 16 bases between them. The CDR3 is made up of 15 amino acids. RNA transcripts yielded amplified TCR beta CDR3 regions. First-round RT-PCR used HTBI primers; second-round multiplex PCR followed. Using its own MiXCR run on the multiplex PCR reads, TCRdb lists one record per CDR3 protein. Seen here are around 590,000 distinct CDR3 sequences, under 45% observed once, and the top ten hold 3.5% to 4.5%.

This TCR was sampled from an adult man with Graves' hyperthyroidism. This sequence joins TRBV7-2 and TRBJ1-1, with D unresolved. The sequenced material came from peripheral blood or thyroid tissue (not recorded which). CDR3 sequence: CASSLGLAQRFEAFF. The CDR3 nucleotides are TGTGCCAGCAGCTTAGGACTTGCACAGCGTTTTGAAGCTTTCTTT.